This TCR beta chain was identified in a study of cytomegalovirus exposure and HLA in healthy donors. Study as a whole: Early released data comprised 75 million to 100 million unique TCRs from HLA-typed donors. Points from the study as a whole: In vitro checks showed that a few CMV-associated chains really do target CMV antigens. Versus the approximately 700-donor mean, an Asian-associated ancestry cluster reportedly showed fewer N-insertions in a later analysis.

Regarding this clone: The antigen is not known.

This PCR relied on a set of 60 Vbeta primers and 13 Jbeta primers. Assay used: immunoSEQ multiplex PCR; TCRdb lists only in-frame clones, some missing. The sample shows some 110,000 clones, about 80% of them seen only once. Healthy donors of bone marrow made up the group. The germline V and J ends were trimmed by 5 bases and 1 base, with 16 bases remaining between them. Germline loops: CDR1 SGHTA, CDR2 FQGNSA. CDR3 length: 16 residues. The TCR was taken from a man younger than 45 in good health and CMV-seronegative. The sequenced sample consisted of PBMCs. The V gene is TRBV7-2, the J gene TRBJ2-3, with D possibly matching TRBD1 (6 bases). The CDR3, as DNA: TGTGCCAGCAGCCATTTGGACAGAGAGGGCACAGATACGCAGTATTTT. Its protein is CASSHLDREGTDTQYF.